This entry lists 6 T cell receptor beta chains sequenced from one sample in a study of T cell changes during pregnancy in multiple sclerosis. Using immunoSEQ multiplex PCR, the repertoire was profiled, and TCRdb retains in-frame clones only, with some absent. The profile covers tens of thousands of clones, with 75% to 90% appearing a single time and roughly 12% taken by the ten largest. The sequenced sample was CD8+ T cells from peripheral blood mononuclear cells, obtained in the third trimester of pregnancy. The receptors originated from a female donor with multiple sclerosis, enrolled in a pregnancy study.

The chain employs TRBV7-9 and TRBJ2-7; TRBD2 aligns across 8 bases. The germline V gene encodes CDR1 SEHNR and CDR2 FQNEAQ (reference sequence). The CDR3 has 14 residues. V shed 1 base, J shed 2 bases, and the junction held 1 base outside the gene matches. The CDR3 spells CASSLVAGTYEQYF. CDR3 DNA sequence: TGTGCCAGCAGCTTAGTAGCGGGAACCTACGAGCAGTACTTC.

This clone was counted once. The V gene is TRBV2, the J gene TRBJ2-7; possibly TRBD2 for D (6 bases). The CDR3 is 15 amino acids. Trimming pared 4 bases from V and 0 bases from J, leaving 13 bases between. Per the germline V gene, CDR1 is SNHLY and CDR2 is FYNNEI. CDR3 residues: CASSGAWRDSYEQYF. The CDR3 nucleotides read TGTGCCAGCAGTGGGGCATGGCGGGACTCCTACGAGCAGTACTTC.

The chain links TRBV12-5 to TRBJ2-3; 8 bases align to TRBD2. The germline gives CDR1 LGHNT, CDR2 FRNRAP. This CDR3 comprises 15 residues. V lost 2 bases and J lost 1; bases outside the gene matches: 2. The CDR3 coding sequence is TGTGCTAGTGGTTTGCGGGGGGGCCGCACAGATACGCAGTATTTT. This sequence encodes CASGLRGGRTDTQYF.

In DNA, the CDR3 is TGTGCCAGCAACCCTAAGGTGCAGGGGACCTACTATGGCTACACCTTC. Amino acid sequence: CASNPKVQGTYYGYTF. The rearrangement uses TRBV9 and TRBJ1-2, with D tentatively TRBD1 (6 bases). This CDR3 has 16 amino acids. Germline-derived CDR1 and CDR2 are SGDLS and YYNGEE. V dropped 6 bases and J dropped 3 bases, with 21 bases sitting between them.

This clone was found a few times. V usage is TRBV6-1 and J usage is TRBJ2-7, with 8 bases identical to TRBD2. The CDR3 loop spans 14 amino acids. CDR1 and CDR2 from the germline V gene are MNHNS and SASEGT. The trim removed 4 bases at V and 3 bases at J, leaving 5 bases unmatched. In DNA, the CDR3 is TGTGCCAGCAGTGGTAGCGGGGAGTACTACGAGCAGTACTTC. It translates to CASSGSGEYYEQYF.

The J gene is TRBJ2-2, the V gene TRBV13, with 7 bases lining up with TRBD1. Germline values: CDR1 PRHDT, CDR2 FYEKMQ (reference sequence). There are 15 residues in the CDR3. J was trimmed by 5 bases and V by 0 bases; bases with no gene match: 3. This CDR3 is CASSLGGGWTGELFF. DNA of the CDR3: TGTGCCAGCAGCTTAGGAGGGGGCTGGACCGGGGAGCTGTTTTTT.